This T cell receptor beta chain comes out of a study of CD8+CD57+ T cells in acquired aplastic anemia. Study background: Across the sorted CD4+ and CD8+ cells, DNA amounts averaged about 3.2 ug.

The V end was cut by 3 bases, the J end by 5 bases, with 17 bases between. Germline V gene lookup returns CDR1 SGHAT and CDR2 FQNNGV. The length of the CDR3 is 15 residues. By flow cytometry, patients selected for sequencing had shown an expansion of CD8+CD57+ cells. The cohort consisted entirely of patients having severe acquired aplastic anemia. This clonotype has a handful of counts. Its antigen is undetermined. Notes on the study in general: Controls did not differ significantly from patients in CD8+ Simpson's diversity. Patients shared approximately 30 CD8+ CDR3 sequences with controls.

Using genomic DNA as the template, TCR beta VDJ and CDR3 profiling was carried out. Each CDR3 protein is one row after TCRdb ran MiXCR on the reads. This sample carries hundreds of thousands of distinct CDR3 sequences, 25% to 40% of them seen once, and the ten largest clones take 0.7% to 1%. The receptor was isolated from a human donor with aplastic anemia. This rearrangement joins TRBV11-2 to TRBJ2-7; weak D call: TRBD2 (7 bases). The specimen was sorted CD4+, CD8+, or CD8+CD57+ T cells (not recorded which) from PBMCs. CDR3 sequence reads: CASSLGGQGAHEQYF. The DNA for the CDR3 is TGTGCCAGCAGCTTGGGGGGGCAGGGTGCTCACGAGCAGTACTTC.